Reported below is one TCR beta chain. CDR1 and CDR2 from the germline V gene are SGHTA and FQGNSA. Trimming cost V 1 base and J 5 bases, with 20 bases left between them. The CDR3 has 17 residues. This entry comes from a study of blood T cell repertoires in COVID-19. The wider study: Spain, Italy and the United States supplied samples that represented acute and convalescent COVID-19. PBMCs, B-cell-depleted T cells, or T cells provided the cDNA or gDNA that made up the material.

As handled by the study authors: Nucleated cell counts were estimated from reference gene primer amplification. Assay used: immunoSEQ multiplex PCR; TCRdb lists only in-frame clones, some missing. V, J and clone size derive from that table, while D and trimming were established from the DNA sequence. The data show approximately 300,000 clones, about four fifths seen once. Source material: peripheral blood. The chain links TRBV7-2 to TRBJ1-2; maybe TRBD1 (5 bases). This clonotype was obtained from a woman aged 45-65 years with acute or convalescent COVID-19. The CDR3 region has the DNA TGTGCCAGCAGCTTAGTCGACAGTTCTCTGACCCCTTATGGCTACACCTTC. As protein: CASSLVDSSLTPYGYTF.